These 10 T cell receptor beta chains were all obtained from the same sample, sequenced in a study of technical replicates of blood from a handful of donors. Only in-frame clones appear in the TCRdb table, and some are missing; sequencing was by immunoSEQ multiplex PCR. The table includes about 72,000 clones, roughly 92% detected once. Material: T cells isolated from PBMCs. These receptors all stem from a human donor in good health.

The chain uses TRBV5-1 and TRBJ2-4, with unresolved D. V lost 1 base to trimming and J lost 3 bases, with 20 bases between them. The CDR3 loop spans 18 amino acids. Germline CDR1 and CDR2: SGHRS and YFSETQ. The CDR3 reads CASSLSGPLPVGKNIQYF. CDR3 nucleotide sequence: TGCGCCAGCAGCTTGTCGGGTCCCCTACCCGTGGGCAAAAACATTCAGTACTTC.

This chain joins TRBV6-5 and TRBJ2-1; D may be TRBD2 (5 bases). Trimming shortened V by 6 bases and J by 6 bases, and 9 bases separated the two germline ends. This CDR3 has 12 amino acids. CDR1 is MNHEY, CDR2 SVGAGI, per germline. CDR3 protein: CASSPGFNEQFF. The CDR3, as DNA: TGTGCCAGCAGCCCGGGGTTCAATGAGCAGTTCTTC.

V and J are TRBV2 and TRBJ2-6; 9 nucleotides agree with TRBD1. The V gene end was trimmed by 6 bases and the J gene end by 0 bases; junction bases not matched to a gene: 6. Per the germline V gene, CDR1 is SNHLY and CDR2 is FYNNEI. The CDR3 contains 17 residues. The CDR3 sequence: CASRRTGAISGANVLTF. The CDR3 nucleotides are TGTGCCAGCAGAAGGACAGGGGCCATCTCTGGGGCCAACGTCCTGACTTTC. Together with reference TRBV2 and TRBJ2-6, the CDR3 gives the full variable domain: EPEVTQTPSHQVTQMGQEVILRCVPISNHLYFYWYRQILGQKVEFLVSFYNNEISEKSEIFDDQFSVERPDGSNFTLKIRSTKLEDSAMYFCASRRTGAISGANVLTFGAGSRLTVL.

This clone has just a few counts. This chain uses TRBV7-3 with TRBJ1-2; 9 nucleotides line up with TRBD1. The V gene's germline CDR1 is SGHTA and CDR2 FQGTGA. The J segment lost 9 bases and the V segment lost 4 bases, leaving 6 bases of the junction unmatched. CDR3 length: 13 amino acids. CDR3: CASSSGTGPRYTF. The CDR3 nucleotides are TGTGCCAGCAGCTCCGGGACAGGGCCTCGCTACACCTTC.

The table lists this clone with a count of one. The chain is built from TRBV9 and TRBJ2-7; 9 bases are shared with TRBD1. The CDR3 length is 14 residues. After removal of 7 bases from V and 6 bases from J, the junction contained 11 bases not matched to a gene. Germline V CDR1 and CDR2: SGDLS, YYNGEE. CDR3 in DNA: TGTGCCAGCGCACCGGGACAGGGCTTAGGCGAGCAGTACTTC. Its translation is CASAPGQGLGEQYF.

This chain uses TRBV19 with TRBJ1-5; 7 bases align to TRBD1. The CDR3 has 15 amino acids. J lost 7 bases, V lost 6 bases, and 12 bases had no gene match. Germline V gene data show CDR1 as LNHDA and CDR2 as SQIVND (reference sequence). The CDR3 DNA sequence: TGTGCCAGTAGAATTGGGGGACAGATCCAACAGCCCCAGCATTTT. It is translated as CASRIGGQIQQPQHF.

The chain joins TRBV7-9 to TRBJ2-1; D may be TRBD2 (5 bases). The CDR3 runs 17 residues. CDR1 is SEHNR, CDR2 FQNEAQ, per germline (reference sequence). Trimming removed 0 bases from V and 3 bases from J, with 15 bases in between. The CDR3 reads CASSLALAKAIYNEQFF. CDR3 nucleotide sequence: TGTGCCAGCAGCTTAGCGCTAGCAAAAGCGATCTACAATGAGCAGTTCTTC.

The chain combines TRBV28 with TRBJ2-7; TRBD2 matches at 11 bases. Looked up from germline, CDR1 is MDHEN and CDR2 is SYDVKM. The CDR3 runs 16 residues. The V segment lost 3 bases and the J segment 2 bases; nucleotides outside the gene matches: 6. In DNA form, the CDR3 reads TGTGCCAGCAGTTTCCTTACTAGCGGGGGCCCCTACGAGCAGTACTTC. Its protein is CASSFLTSGGPYEQYF.

This clone was seen a few times. V is TRBV2 and J is TRBJ1-4; 7 bases map to TRBD1. The CDR3 contains 15 residues. The germline gives CDR1 SNHLY, CDR2 FYNNEI. The J segment lost 5 bases and the V segment lost 3 bases, leaving 6 bases of the junction unmatched. The CDR3 loop reads CASSERTGSNEKLFF. For the CDR3, the DNA is TGTGCCAGCAGTGAGAGGACAGGCTCCAATGAAAAACTGTTTTTT.

A few counts support this clone. CDR3 coding DNA: TGTGCCAGTAGCGACGGCGGTAGGCCCCAGCATTTT. This sequence encodes CASSDGGRPQHF. This rearrangement joins TRBV19 to TRBJ1-5; D is ambiguous. Germline V gene data show CDR1 as LNHDA and CDR2 as SQIVND (reference sequence). The CDR3 consists of 12 residues. Trimming removed 6 bases from V and 9 bases from J, with 12 bases in between. The full variable domain, with the rest looked up from reference TRBV19 and TRBJ1-5, is DGGITQSPKYLFRKEGQNVTLSCEQNLNHDAMYWYRQDPGQGLRLIYYSQIVNDFQKGDIAEGYSVSREKKESFPLTVTSAQKNPTAFYLCASSDGGRPQHFGDGTRLSIL.